This is a list of T cell receptor beta chains from one sample in a study of shared clonotypes between healthy human individuals. Assay used: immunoSEQ multiplex PCR; TCRdb lists only in-frame clones, some missing. The table includes approximately 2,000,000 clones, about 90% detected once. The sequencing input was naive CD4+ T cells from PBMCs. Source of these receptors: a man aged 18 to 30 in good health. Some clones in this sample may be carry-over from other donors' samples. CDR3s include the opening cysteine and the closing phenylalanine or tryptophan. A D gene is named only where the DNA matches it firmly. Clone size is shown for a subset of rows, as once, few, many or a class of expanded clone.

D gene | J gene | V gene | clone size | CDR3 length | CDR3 DNA | CDR3 protein
- | TRBJ2-7 | TRBV28 | - | 16 | TGTGCCAGCAGTTCGTGGGGGGAAACAGCAGCCTACGAGCAGTACTTC | CASSSWGETAAYEQYF
- | TRBJ1-3 | TRBV5-1 | - | 15 | TGCGCCAGCAGCTTGGTTTATGGAGGAGAGAACACCATATATTTT | CASSLVYGGENTIYF
TRBD1 | TRBJ1-5 | TRBV7-9 | - | 16 | TGTGCCAGCAGCCGGGGGGACAGGAATAGCAATCAGCCCCAGCATTTT | CASSRGDRNSNQPQHF
TRBD1 | TRBJ1-5 | TRBV6-1 | - | 16 | TGTGCCAGCAGTGACCGGGACAGGGGGAGCAATCAGCCCCAGCATTTT | CASSDRDRGSNQPQHF
- | TRBJ2-5 | TRBV4-2 | - | 15 | TGTGCCAGCAGCCAAGGGGCTGAGGCCCAAGAGACCCAGTACTTC | CASSQGAEAQETQYF
- | TRBJ2-3 | TRBV20-1 | - | 10 | TGCAGTGCGCAAGGAGATACGCAGTATTTT | CSAQGDTQYF
TRBD1 | TRBJ2-7 | TRBV27 | - | 15 | TGTGCCAGCAGTAAGGGACAGGGGCGCTCCTACGAGCAGTACTTC | CASSKGQGRSYEQYF
- | TRBJ2-7 | TRBV5-4 | - | 15 | TGTGCCAGCAGCCCACGGGCTTCCGGGGCCTACGAGCAGTACTTC | CASSPRASGAYEQYF
TRBD2 | TRBJ2-3 | TRBV5-1 | once | 15 | TGCGCCAGCAGCCGGACTAGCGGCATTGTAGATACGCAGTATTTT | CASSRTSGIVDTQYF
- | TRBJ1-6 | TRBV9 | - | 15 | TGTGCCAGCAGCGTAGTCGGGTCGCCGGGGAGCGCCCTCCACTTT | CASSVVGSPGSALHF
- | TRBJ2-3 | TRBV20-1 | - | 10 | TGCAGTGCTACTCCGGATACGCAGTATTTT | CSATPDTQYF
TRBD1 | TRBJ2-7 | TRBV10-3 | once | 14 | TGTGCCATCAGTGACGGGACAGGGGGGTACGAGCAGTACTTC | CAISDGTGGYEQYF
- | TRBJ2-7 | TRBV7-3 | - | 15 | TGTGCCAGCAGCCCGGGCGGTCATAGCTCCTACGAGCAGTACTTC | CASSPGGHSSYEQYF
- | TRBJ1-2 | TRBV6-1 | - | 14 | TGTGCCAGCAGTGGTTTTGGGGTACCGGGCGGCTACACCTTC | CASSGFGVPGGYTF
- | TRBJ1-2 | TRBV5-4 | - | 17 | TGTGCCAGCAGCCAAGCAATAGGAACAGAGGTTAACTATGGCTACACCTTC | CASSQAIGTEVNYGYTF
- | TRBJ2-7 | TRBV30 | once | 13 | TGTGCCTGGGCCCGGGTGAGCTCCTACGAGCAGTACTTC | CAWARVSSYEQYF
TRBD1 | TRBJ2-7 | TRBV11-2 | - | 15 | TGTGCCAGCAGCTCCAGCCCGGGACAGGGTTTCGAGCAGTACTTC | CASSSSPGQGFEQYF
- | TRBJ1-2 | TRBV14 | - | 18 | TGTGCCAGCAGCCAAGAAGGTCAGCGGGTGGCAGGGAGCTATGGCTACACCTTC | CASSQEGQRVAGSYGYTF
- | TRBJ1-5 | TRBV11-2 | - | 15 | TGTGCCAGCAGCTTAGATAATCAGGTCCGTCAGCCCCAGCATTTT | CASSLDNQVRQPQHF
TRBD2 | TRBJ2-7 | TRBV5-4 | - | 17 | TGTGCCAGCAGCCCGGGGACTAGCGGGAGGAGGGCCTACGAGCAGTACTTC | CASSPGTSGRRAYEQYF
TRBD2 | TRBJ2-1 | TRBV28 | - | 15 | TGTGCCAGCACCCCTGGGGCGGGGGTCCCGGTTGAGCAGTTCTTC | CASTPGAGVPVEQFF
- | TRBJ2-3 | TRBV4-3 | - | 13 | TGCGCCAGCAGCCAAACGAGGGCAAGTACGCAGTATTTT | CASSQTRASTQYF
- | TRBJ1-6 | TRBV25-1 | - | 13 | TGTGCCAGCAGTGAATATGAGGGCTCACCCCTCCACTTT | CASSEYEGSPLHF
- | TRBJ2-1 | TRBV11-3 | - | 13 | TGTGCCAGCAGCTTAGTTAGCGCGGCTGAGCAGTTCTTC | CASSLVSAAEQFF
- | TRBJ1-4 | TRBV7-2 | - | 15 | TGTGCCAGCAGCAAAGAGGGCAGAGATAATGAAAAACTGTTTTTT | CASSKEGRDNEKLFF
- | TRBJ2-1 | TRBV9 | - | 15 | TGTGCCAGCAGCGTAGGGGCTGGGCAATACAATGAGCAGTTCTTC | CASSVGAGQYNEQFF
- | TRBJ2-7 | TRBV7-9 | - | 14 | TGTGCCAGCAGCTTAGTAGGGGGAGCCTACGAGCAGTACTTC | CASSLVGGAYEQYF
- | TRBJ1-6 | TRBV28 | - | 14 | TGTGCCAGCAACCTCAATACGAATAATTCACCCCTCCACTTT | CASNLNTNNSPLHF
- | TRBJ2-1 | TRBV5-4 | - | 15 | TGTGCCAGCAGCTTGGGTCTCGCTGGGGGCGGGGAGCAGTTCTTC | CASSLGLAGGGEQFF
TRBD2 | TRBJ2-7 | TRBV7-2 | - | 14 | TGTGCCAGCAGCTTAGGCGGGGGGTCCTACGAGCAGTACTTC | CASSLGGGSYEQYF
- | TRBJ2-3 | TRBV6-6 | - | 15 | TGTGCCACCTCGACGGGGGCGGGAGCCACAGATACGCAGTATTTT | CATSTGAGATDTQYF
- | TRBJ1-1 | TRBV19 | few | 12 | TGTGCCAGTAGTATCCGGCCAACTGAAGCTTTCTTT | CASSIRPTEAFF
TRBD2 | TRBJ2-2 | TRBV18 | - | 19 | TGTGCCAGCTCAATTCTGGGACTAGCGGGAGGTACGAACACCGGGGAGCTGTTTTTT | CASSILGLAGGTNTGELFF
- | TRBJ2-2 | TRBV5-8 | - | 12 | TGTGCCAGCAGCTTCCTTCGGGGGGAGCTGTTTTTT | CASSFLRGELFF
TRBD1 | TRBJ2-7 | TRBV7-9 | - | 14 | TGTGCCAGCAGCTCCCGACAGGGCTCCTACGAGCAGTACTTC | CASSSRQGSYEQYF
- | TRBJ1-5 | TRBV28 | - | 14 | TGTGCCAGCAGTTTATTGGAGGGGCGGCAGCCCCAGCATTTT | CASSLLEGRQPQHF
TRBD2 | TRBJ2-7 | TRBV10-1 | - | 17 | TGCGCCAGCAGACCACAGACTAGCGGGAGTCGTACCTACGAGCAGTACTTC | CASRPQTSGSRTYEQYF
- | TRBJ2-7 | TRBV6-5 | - | 15 | TGTGCCAGCAGTTACCGGCAGGGGGGTGGCTACGAGCAGTACTTC | CASSYRQGGGYEQYF
TRBD1 | TRBJ1-2 | TRBV6-4 | - | 15 | TGTGCCAGCAGCAACACAGGGGGCCCTAACTATGGCTACACCTTC | CASSNTGGPNYGYTF
TRBD2 | TRBJ2-3 | TRBV19 | - | 13 | TGTGCCAGTAGTGTAGCGGGAGGAGATACGCAGTATTTT | CASSVAGGDTQYF
- | TRBJ1-2 | TRBV28 | - | 11 | TGTGCCAGCAGTTTGGAGGAGGGCTACACCTTC | CASSLEEGYTF
- | TRBJ1-1 | TRBV6-5 | - | 15 | TGTGCCAGCAGTTATTGGCAGGGTTCCGACGCTGAAGCTTTCTTT | CASSYWQGSDAEAFF
TRBD1 | TRBJ1-2 | TRBV28 | - | 14 | TGTGCCAGCCGGACAGGGAGGACTCTATATGGCTACACCTTC | CASRTGRTLYGYTF
TRBD1 | TRBJ2-2 | TRBV7-7 | - | 17 | TGTGCCAGCAGCCCGTTGGCGGGACAGGGTATCCCCGGGGAGCTGTTTTTT | CASSPLAGQGIPGELFF
- | TRBJ1-2 | TRBV9 | - | 12 | TGTGCCAGCAGCGTAGGATACTATGGCTACACCTTC | CASSVGYYGYTF
TRBD1 | TRBJ2-4 | TRBV11-3 | - | 14 | TGTGCCAGCAGCGAGGGACAGGGGGGAAACATTCAGTACTTC | CASSEGQGGNIQYF
TRBD2 | TRBJ2-2 | TRBV5-1 | - | 16 | TGCGCCAGCAGCCTGGGGACTAGCGGGATAATCGGGGAGCTGTTTTTT | CASSLGTSGIIGELFF
TRBD1 | TRBJ1-1 | TRBV6-5 | - | 13 | TGTGCCAGCAGTTTCCCGGGGGACAGGGTCGCTTTCTTT | CASSFPGDRVAFF
TRBD2 | TRBJ2-7 | TRBV4-1 | - | 15 | TGCGCCAGCAGCCAAGTGGGGGGGAGGCGCTACGAGCAGTACTTC | CASSQVGGRRYEQYF
TRBD2 | TRBJ2-2 | TRBV6-1 | once | 15 | TGTGCCAGCAGTACGGGCGGGGGGCGAGCCGGGGAGCTGTTTTTT | CASSTGGGRAGELFF
- | TRBJ1-2 | TRBV4-1 | - | 20 | TGCGCCAGCAGCCAGCCCGGGCGAGGACACCGGGTGGCGGAAAGCTATGGCTACACCTTC | CASSQPGRGHRVAESYGYTF
- | TRBJ2-5 | TRBV27 | - | 15 | TGTGCCAGCAGTTATAGAGGTCCCCTCCTGGAGACCCAGTACTTC | CASSYRGPLLETQYF
- | TRBJ2-7 | TRBV7-2 | - | 15 | TGTGCCAGCAGCATCGACAGCCTACTTCGCTACGAGCAGTACTTC | CASSIDSLLRYEQYF
- | TRBJ2-7 | TRBV28 | - | 15 | TGTGCCAGCAGTTTAATCCCCGGACAGTTCTACGAGCAGTACTTC | CASSLIPGQFYEQYF
- | TRBJ2-3 | TRBV18 | - | 15 | TGTGCCAGCTCACCAACAGGGATTAAGGCAGATACGCAGTATTTT | CASSPTGIKADTQYF